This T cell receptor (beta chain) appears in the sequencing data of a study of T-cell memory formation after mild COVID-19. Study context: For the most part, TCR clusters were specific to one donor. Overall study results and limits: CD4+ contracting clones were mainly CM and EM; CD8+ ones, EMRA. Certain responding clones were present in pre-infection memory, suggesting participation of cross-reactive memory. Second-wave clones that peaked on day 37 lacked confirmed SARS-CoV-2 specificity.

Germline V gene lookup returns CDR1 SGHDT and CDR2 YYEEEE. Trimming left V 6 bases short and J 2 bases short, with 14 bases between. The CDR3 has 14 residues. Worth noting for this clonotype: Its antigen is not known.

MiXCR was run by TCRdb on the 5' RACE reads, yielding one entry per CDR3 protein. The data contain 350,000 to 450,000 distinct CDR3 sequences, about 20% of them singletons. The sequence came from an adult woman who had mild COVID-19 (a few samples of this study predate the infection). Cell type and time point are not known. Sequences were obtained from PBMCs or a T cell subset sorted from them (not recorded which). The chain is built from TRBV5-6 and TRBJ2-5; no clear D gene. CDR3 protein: CASTRPGRQETQYF. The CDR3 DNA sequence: TGTGCCAGCACCCGTCCGGGCCGGCAAGAGACCCAGTACTTC.